This T cell receptor beta chain was identified during a study of blood T cells in healthy people across ages (dated by TCRdb to about 2015). Study-level background: In model experiments, template switching captured about one uniquely barcoded TCR beta cDNA molecule for every two T cells. The study measured age-related changes in TCR beta repertoire diversity using deep sequencing normalized with unique cDNA molecular identifiers. Four age groups were formed from the donors: young (average about 15 years), middle-aged (around 41), aged (roughly 56) and long-lived (less than 85). Using the same blood draw, the study looked at two additional independent replicas of 1 million unique cDNA reads for two donors, one aged 18 to 30 and the other aged 80 or older. The paper as a whole reports these results and caveats: The percentage of naive T cells measured by flow cytometry correlated strongly with observed TCR beta diversity. Estimates of total diversity based on one million sequenced T cells were considered lower bounds and underestimates. Conclusive comparison of naive and antigen-experienced compartments was prevented by the profiling of bulk unsorted PBMCs. The long-lived group showed more naive CD4+ T cells, fewer expanded clones and increased TCR diversity than the aged group, suggesting age selection. Observed TCR beta diversity per million T cells fell roughly linearly with age, and a significant reduction was already apparent by age around 44. Because the CMV infection status of the donors was unknown, age-related changes in expanded clonotypes may potentially have been confounded.

The library was prepared using 5' RACE. The listed sequencing device is Illumina HiSeq 2500. A second PCR of roughly 6 to 11 cycles was run with a J-beta primer mix and a sample-barcoded 5' primer. A unique molecular identifier was introduced onto each TCR beta cDNA molecule by a template-switch 5' adaptor carrying 12 random nucleotides. Each sample yielded at least 3 million CDR3-containing paired-end reads. First-strand cDNA was synthesized from all RNA with the Mint cDNA synthesis kit, primed by a TRBC-specific oligonucleotide. Following uracil-DNA glycosylase treatment, a first 18-cycle PCR with universal primers M1SS and BC2_uni_R was performed on all cDNA. Concerning the study's data processing: For normalization, 1 million high-quality reads were randomly selected from each sample, with every read carrying a distinct molecular identifier. Reads with shared molecular identifiers were discarded instead of being binned into consensus sequences. MiTCR, with a Q25 quality threshold and the strictest error-elimination algorithm, was used for CDR3 identification, clonotype clustering and error correction. A nonparametric unseen species model with Euler transformation was used to estimate a lower bound on total TCR beta diversity. TCRdb reworked the public reads: Q25 trimming with fastp, MiXCR clone assembly, productive beta chains retained. Every CDR3 protein is listed once, alongside the most common genes and DNA of its rows. The V and J calls, along with clone size, are taken from TCRdb and not from the paper's own processing. The sample yields 800,000 to 950,000 distinct CDR3 sequences; roughly 28% were counted once. Roughly 10% of the sample belongs to the ten largest clones.

As concerns this clonotype: No cognate antigen has been identified for it. No base qualities exist here, and no much larger clone lies one base off it.

The donors were some 36 Caucasian individuals from Russia, aged 6 to 90 years, who were systemically healthy. Each donor gave about 9.7 milliliters of peripheral blood, drawn into EDTA-treated Vacutainer tubes. Ficoll-Paque density-gradient centrifugation was used to isolate PBMCs, with at least 6.5 million per sample. Trizol reagent was used to extract total RNA from the PBMCs, yielding at least 5 micrograms per sample. Naive CD45RAhigh/CD27high T cell percentages were measured by flow cytometry on a PBMC aliquot from every donor. The CDR3 holds 14 amino acids from the cysteine to the phenylalanine. Only CDR3 DNA remains: 42 bases, in frame from the first base. V loses 6 bases at its end and J loses 10 bases; junction bases beyond the gene matches: 13. CDR1 SGHRS and CDR2 YFSETQ were looked up in the germline V gene. Another study also made use of these data, one on T cells of mothers and their children. The second study also describes: Nine systemically healthy Caucasian individuals served as donors, namely three mothers together with their six children. cDNA synthesis consumed the entire amount of extracted RNA, loaded at approximately 1.4 ug RNA in each 15 ul reaction. Sample barcodes and 2-4 random nucleotides were added via the M1S primer in the second PCR. Over 9 million TCR beta CDR3 reads were obtained for each mother, and 2.5 million to 3 million reads were obtained for each child. Thymic selection similarly shapes TCR recombination output in related and unrelated pairs, with minor effect from inherited differences. Normalized repertoire overlap was always slightly but never significantly higher in related than unrelated mother-child pairs. Persistent microchimeric T cell clones were not detected, at a sensitivity of around 95 clones per million clonotypes. In the study, deep NGS was used to compare the TCR beta repertoires of mothers and children, and features distinguishing related mother-child pairs from unrelated individuals were sought. On average, the children were approximately 11 +/- 4 years old, while the mothers were about 40 +/- 4 years old. After adapter ligation was performed with NEBNext reagents, the libraries were sequenced on an Illumina HiSeq 2000 with 100+100 nt paired-end reads. To prevent cross-contamination, the mother and child libraries were prepared one month apart and sequenced in separate runs. For each donor, somewhere between roughly 450,000 and 2,000,000 distinct TCR beta clonotypes were identified. Naive TCR beta clonotypes were estimated from low-frequency clonotypes matched to each donor's FACS-determined naive share, without sorting.

The chain uses TRBV5-1 and TRBJ2-1; TRBD1 agrees with 7 junctional bases. Sequencing used blood. This clonotype originated in a woman between 40 and 50 years old in good health. The DNA sequence follows: TGCGCCAGCACCCCAGGGGGTAGCGAAAGCGAGCAGTTCTTC. It translates to CASTPGGSESEQFF.